Listed below are T cell receptor beta chains from one sample, sequenced in a study of post-analysis software for immune sequencing data. TCRdb reprocessed the PCR reads with MiXCR, giving one entry per CDR3 protein. In the table there are fewer than 900,000 distinct CDR3 sequences, about half of which are singletons. The sequenced sample consisted of blood. These receptors were collected from a girl between 5 and 17 years old with multiple sclerosis. The CDR3 runs from the conserved cysteine through the conserved F or W. The order of the fields is J gene, D gene, V gene, clone size, CDR3 protein, CDR3 DNA. A D gene is named only where the DNA matches it firmly. Clone size, where shown, is once, few, many, or a class for clones that have expanded.

TRBJ1-1	TRBD1	TRBV7-6	NA	CASSADRVSGNTEAFF	TGTGCCAGCAGCGCGGACAGGGTTTCGGGGAACACTGAAGCTTTCTTT
TRBJ2-1	TRBD2	TRBV12-3/TRBV12-4	NA	CASSFSTSGHPGGEQFF	TGTGCCAGCAGTTTCAGCACTAGCGGCCACCCAGGAGGCGAGCAGTTCTTC
TRBJ1-1	TRBD1	TRBV29-1	few	CSVEGQGNTEAFF	TGCAGCGTTGAAGGACAGGGGAACACTGAAGCTTTCTTT
TRBJ2-1	TRBD1	TRBV7-9	NA	CATRTEGTGGLFNEQFF	TGTGCCACCCGCACAGAGGGGACAGGGGGCCTCTTCAATGAGCAGTTCTTC
TRBJ1-4	TRBD1	TRBV7-9	once	CASSSTGDVEKRFF	TGTGCCAGCAGCTCTACAGGGGACGTTGAAAAACGGTTTTTT
TRBJ1-1	NA	TRBV19	NA	CASSMTIITEAFF	TGTGCCAGTAGTATGACTATTATCACTGAAGCTTTCTTT
TRBJ2-1	TRBD2	TRBV11-3	NA	CASRQGLAGNEQFF	TGTGCCAGCAGACAGGGACTAGCTGGCAATGAGCAGTTCTTC
TRBJ2-3	NA	TRBV4-3	few	CASSQDGQHTDTQYF	TGCGCCAGCAGCCAAGACGGGCAGCACACAGATACGCAGTATTTT
TRBJ2-5	TRBD2	TRBV6-5	NA	CASSLPGTSGRAGGEQYF	TGTGCCAGCAGTTTACCTGGGACTAGCGGGAGGGCCGGGGGGGAGCAGTACTTC
TRBJ1-2	NA	TRBV27	NA	CASSLKGRTHGYTF	TGTGCCAGCAGTTTAAAGGGCAGGACCCATGGCTACACCTTC
TRBJ2-3	NA	TRBV4-3	few	CASSQLHAVASDTQYF	TGCGCCAGCAGCCAACTCCACGCCGTAGCGTCAGATACGCAGTATTTT
TRBJ2-7	TRBD2	TRBV29-1	few	CSVGSGTREQYF	TGCAGCGTTGGTAGCGGGACTCGGGAGCAGTACTTC
TRBJ1-5	NA	TRBV28	NA	CASSPTRVNQPQHF	TGTGCCAGCAGTCCGACACGGGTAAATCAGCCCCAGCATTTT
TRBJ2-5	TRBD1	TRBV10-3	NA	CAMQGAGQETQYF	TGTGCCATGCAGGGGGCTGGACAAGAGACCCAGTACTTC
TRBJ2-3	NA	TRBV9	NA	CASSVGKGSSTDTQYF	TGTGCCAGCAGCGTTGGTAAGGGTTCTAGCACAGATACGCAGTATTTT
TRBJ2-3	NA	TRBV28	NA	CASSLPPGQDTQYF	TGTGCCAGCAGCTTACCCCCTGGGCAGGATACGCAGTATTTT
TRBJ2-5	TRBD1	TRBV27	NA	CASRTGSRETQYF	TGTGCCAGTCGGACAGGGTCGAGGGAGACCCAGTACTTC
TRBJ2-5	NA	TRBV7-8	NA	CASSLWTPNQETQYF	TGTGCCAGCAGCTTGTGGACACCTAACCAAGAGACCCAGTACTTC
TRBJ2-5	NA	TRBV29-1	NA	CSVEVGSGVTPNRQYF	TGCAGCGTTGAAGTGGGGTCGGGGGTAACGCCGAACAGGCAGTACTTC
TRBJ1-4	TRBD1	TRBV29-1	NA	CSVRTGGDEKLFF	TGCAGCGTTCGGACAGGGGGCGATGAAAAACTGTTTTTT
TRBJ1-6	NA	TRBV27	NA	CASSPDTGSNSPLHF	TGTGCCAGCAGTCCGGACACAGGGAGTAATTCACCCCTCCACTTT
TRBJ2-7	TRBD2	TRBV18	NA	CASSPPVTSGRHQYERYF	TGTGCCAGCTCACCACCGGTAACTAGCGGGAGACATCAGTACGAGCGGTACTTC
TRBJ2-5	NA	TRBV11-2	once	CASTLTGTGLNEQYF	TGTGCCAGCACCCTTACCGGGACGGGGTTGAATGAGCAGTACTTC
TRBJ1-1	NA	TRBV2	NA	CASAGTANTEAFF	TGTGCCAGTGCCGGCACCGCGAACACTGAAGCTTTCTTT
TRBJ2-7	TRBD1	TRBV5-1	NA	CVSSRGQGSYEQYF	TGCGTCAGCAGCCGCGGACAGGGTTCCTACGAGCAGTACTTC
TRBJ2-7	TRBD1	TRBV5-1	NA	CASSLFWTGGPHEQYF	TGCGCCAGCAGCTTGTTCTGGACAGGGGGTCCCCACGAGCAGTACTTC
TRBJ2-1	TRBD2	TRBV13	NA	CASSPLGGRAWDEQFF	TGTGCCAGCAGCCCCCTTGGGGGGAGGGCCTGGGATGAGCAGTTCTTC
TRBJ2-7	TRBD1	TRBV7-6	NA	CASSLEGQASYEQYF	TGTGCCAGCAGCTTAGAGGGACAGGCCTCCTACGAGCAGTACTTC
TRBJ2-2	TRBD2	TRBV7-2	many	CASSLVLADTGELFF	TGTGCCAGCAGCTTAGTACTAGCGGACACCGGGGAGCTGTTTTTT
TRBJ2-7	NA	TRBV7-9	NA	CASSSRDNPYEQYF	TGTGCCAGCAGTTCAAGGGACAACCCCTACGAGCAGTACTTC
TRBJ2-3	TRBD2	TRBV3-1	NA	CASSQGIAGVLTDTQYF	TGTGCCAGCAGCCAAGGGATAGCGGGAGTTTTGACAGATACGCAGTATTTT
TRBJ1-2	NA	TRBV15	NA	CATSRDLDYGYTF	TGTGCCACCAGCAGAGATCTGGACTATGGCTACACCTTC
TRBJ2-1	NA	TRBV9	once	CASSVQGTPPKSEQFF	TGTGCCAGCAGCGTACAGGGGACTCCTCCTAAGAGTGAGCAGTTCTTC
TRBJ2-1	TRBD2	TRBV4-3	NA	CASSFIAGLTSYNEQFF	TGCGCCAGCAGTTTCATAGCGGGACTGACCTCCTACAATGAGCAGTTCTTC
TRBJ1-1	NA	TRBV27	NA	CASRIGVNTEAFF	TGTGCCAGCCGCATCGGGGTGAACACTGAAGCTTTCTTT
TRBJ2-5	TRBD2	TRBV7-2	NA	CASSLAFPLAAGPQETQYF	TGTGCCAGCAGCCTCGCCTTCCCTCTAGCGGCAGGTCCACAAGAGACCCAGTACTTC
TRBJ2-7	NA	TRBV27	once	CASSPRTESYEQYF	TGTGCCAGCAGTCCAAGAACGGAATCCTACGAGCAGTACTTC
TRBJ2-3	TRBD1	TRBV7-6	NA	CASSGRQGTTDTQYF	TGTGCCAGCAGCGGTCGACAGGGGACTACAGATACGCAGTATTTT
TRBJ2-1	TRBD2	TRBV7-9	NA	CASSPRGLAGYNEQFF	TGTGCCAGCAGCCCCCGGGGACTAGCGGGATACAATGAGCAGTTCTTC
TRBJ1-3	NA	TRBV11-3	few	CASSSGDTIYF	TGTGCCAGCAGCTCGGGAGACACCATATATTTT
TRBJ1-2	NA	TRBV21-1	once	CASSSGQRGYGYTF	TGTGCCAGCAGCTCGGGACAGCGCGGCTATGGCTACACCTTC
TRBJ1-6	NA	TRBV9	few	CASSVEGTLMNSPLHF	TGTGCCAGCAGCGTAGAGGGGACGCTAATGAATTCACCCCTCCACTTT
TRBJ2-1	TRBD2	TRBV7-9	once	CASSGISGSSYNEQFF	TGTGCCAGCAGCGGTATTAGCGGGAGCTCCTACAATGAGCAGTTCTTC
TRBJ2-1	NA	TRBV7-7	NA	CASSPGPGFYNEQFF	TGTGCTAGCAGCCCCGGGCCCGGCTTCTACAATGAGCAGTTCTTC
TRBJ1-2	NA	TRBV6-5	NA	CAGKFTRGEHGYTF	TGTGCCGGCAAGTTTACTAGAGGAGAGCATGGCTACACCTTC
TRBJ2-7	NA	TRBV11-2	few	CASSFVSGSVRKRARSYEQYF	TGTGCCAGCAGCTTCGTAAGTGGTTCAGTAAGAAAACGGGCTAGGTCCTACGAGCAGTACTTC
TRBJ1-2	TRBD1	TRBV29-1	few	CSTGTGHGYTF	TGCAGCACAGGGACAGGTCATGGCTACACCTTC
TRBJ2-3	TRBD2	TRBV28	NA	CASSLPGLAESTDTQYF	TGTGCCAGCAGTTTACCCGGACTAGCGGAAAGCACAGATACGCAGTATTTT
TRBJ1-2	TRBD1	TRBV7-2	NA	CASSLRSRDRVGTGYTF	TGTGCCAGCAGCTTAAGGAGTCGGGACAGGGTGGGGACTGGCTACACCTTC